One and the same sample provided the 2 T cell receptor beta chains below, sequenced in a study of long-term antiretroviral therapy in people with HIV. Investigators performed immunoSEQ version v3.0 at survey level. Some clones are missing from TCRdb's copy, which holds only in-frame ones; the method was immunoSEQ multiplex PCR. The repertoire holds 20,000 to 25,000 clones, with about 76% as singletons. The source material was unsorted PBMCs, sampled 0.1 years before starting antiretroviral therapy. The origin of the receptors is a man aged 35 to 55 with HIV.

The V call is TRBV5-1, the J call TRBJ2-7; D may be TRBD2 (6 bases). CDR3 length: 11 residues. V lost 2 bases, J lost 6 bases, and 6 bases lay in between. Germline V gene data show CDR1 as SGHRS and CDR2 as YFSETQ. CDR3 region: CASSFGGEQYF. In DNA form, the CDR3 reads TGCGCCAGCAGCTTCGGGGGCGAGCAGTACTTC.

This chain connects TRBV2 to TRBJ2-5; D may be TRBD1 or TRBD2 (7 bases each). Between the trimmed V and J ends, which lost 5 bases and 4 bases, there was a span of 11 bases. The CDR3 spans 13 residues. Looked up from germline, CDR1 is SNHLY and CDR2 is FYNNEI. CDR3 protein: CASSTGEGETQYF. CDR3 coding DNA: TGTGCCAGCAGTACAGGGGAGGGAGAGACCCAGTACTTC.